A selection of T cell receptor beta chains follows, all from one sample in a study of T-cell memory formation after mild COVID-19. One entry per CDR3 protein results from TCRdb running MiXCR on the 5' RACE reads. The sample lists 55,000 to 75,000 distinct CDR3 sequences, roughly 25% occurring once. The specimen was PBMCs or a T cell subset sorted from them (not recorded which). These receptors were taken from a man aged 18-30 years who had mild COVID-19 (a few samples of this study predate the infection). Cell type and time point are not known. Each CDR3 is given with its conserved first and last residue. Fields, in order: J gene, D gene, CDR3 length, clone size, V gene, CDR3 DNA, CDR3 protein. A D gene is named only where the DNA matches it firmly. Size tells how often a clone was seen (once, few, many) or the class of an expanded clone, and some rows leave it out.

TRBJ2-7 | . | 13 | few | TRBV7-2 | TGTGCCAGCAGCTTTGGGGTTTCCTACGAGCAGTACTTC | CASSFGVSYEQYF
TRBJ1-5 | . | 11 | . | TRBV28 | TGTGCCAGCAGTTTAGGACAGCCCCAGCATTTT | CASSLGQPQHF
TRBJ2-5 | . | 14 | . | TRBV9 | TGTGCCAGCAGCGTAGAAGGACAGCAAGAGACCCAGTACTTC | CASSVEGQQETQYF
TRBJ1-5 | . | 17 | few | TRBV4-1 | TGCGCCAGCAGCCAAGGGCCAGGGTTGAATAGCAATCAGCCCCAGCATTTT | CASSQGPGLNSNQPQHF
TRBJ1-3 | . | 16 | . | TRBV10-3 | TGTGCCATCAGTGAGTCGATGCAGGGTCCCGGAAACACCATATATTTT | CAISESMQGPGNTIYF
TRBJ2-1 | . | 14 | few | TRBV6-5 | TGTGCCAGCAGCCGCAGGGAATCCTACAATGAGCAGTTCTTC | CASSRRESYNEQFF
TRBJ2-5 | . | 15 | . | TRBV3-1 | TGTGCCAGCAGCCCCCGGGCTAGCAACTCAGAGACCCAGTACTTC | CASSPRASNSETQYF
TRBJ2-2 | . | 16 | . | TRBV7-9 | TGTGCCAGCAGCGACAAAGTAGGGACCGGCCGCGGGGAGCTGTTTTTT | CASSDKVGTGRGELFF
TRBJ2-3 | . | 13 | few | TRBV11-2 | TGTGCCAGCAGAGCCCCTAGCGCAGATACGCAGTATTTT | CASRAPSADTQYF
TRBJ2-6 | . | 15 | . | TRBV5-6 | TGTGCCAGCAGCTTACGCAGGGTTGGGGCCAACGTCCTGACTTTC | CASSLRRVGANVLTF
TRBJ2-4 | . | 16 | few | TRBV4-3 | TGCGCCAGCAGCCAAGACCGGATACTAGCCAAAAACATTCAGTACTTC | CASSQDRILAKNIQYF
TRBJ2-3 | TRBD2 | 17 | . | TRBV7-9 | TGTGCCAGCAGCTTAAGCCCTGGACTAGCGGGCACAGATACGCAGTATTTT | CASSLSPGLAGTDTQYF
TRBJ2-1 | TRBD2 | 15 | few | TRBV11-2 | TGTGCCAGCAGCCGCCGGGGGGGCATCTACAATGAGCAGTTCTTC | CASSRRGGIYNEQFF
TRBJ2-7 | TRBD2 | 16 | few | TRBV7-2 | TGTGCCAGCAGCTCAGGGACGGGGGGTCTAAGGGACGAGCAGTACTTC | CASSSGTGGLRDEQYF
TRBJ2-7 | . | 14 | . | TRBV15 | TGTGCCACCAGCGACAGCGAGTTCTCCTACGAGCAGTACTTC | CATSDSEFSYEQYF
TRBJ2-2 | . | 13 | . | TRBV11-2 | TGTGCCAGCACCCCTAGTAGCTCCGGGGAGCTGTTTTTT | CASTPSSSGELFF
TRBJ1-5 | . | 14 | few | TRBV7-2 | TGTGCCAGCTCCCCCTATGTTAGCAATCAGCCCCAGCATTTT | CASSPYVSNQPQHF
TRBJ1-1 | . | 15 | . | TRBV5-1 | TGCGCCAGCAGCTTGTCAGGGGCAGGTGCCACTGAAGCTTTCTTT | CASSLSGAGATEAFF
TRBJ2-3 | TRBD2 | 17 | . | TRBV12-3/TRBV12-4 | TGTGCCAGCAGTGAGGACATAGCGGGGGCCAGCACAGATACGCAGTATTTT | CASSEDIAGASTDTQYF
TRBJ2-5 | . | 13 | . | TRBV10-3 | TGTGCCATCACGGGTGGGCTTGAAGAGACCCAGTACTTC | CAITGGLEETQYF
TRBJ1-1 | . | 13 | few | TRBV6-5 | TGTGCCAGCAGTTACTCGACGCGAACTGAAGCTTTCTTT | CASSYSTRTEAFF
TRBJ2-2 | TRBD2 | 18 | . | TRBV4-3 | TGCGCCAGCAGCCAAGAAGTTAATCCCGGGAGGGCGACCGGGGAGCTGTTTTTT | CASSQEVNPGRATGELFF
TRBJ2-1 | . | 14 | . | TRBV4-1 | TGCGCCAGCAGCTTGTCTGTGGGGGGCTATGAGCAGTTCTTC | CASSLSVGGYEQFF
TRBJ2-2 | TRBD2 | 15 | . | TRBV20-1 | TGCAGTGCTAGAGATCGGGGGGTTTACACCGGGGAGCTGTTTTTT | CSARDRGVYTGELFF
TRBJ2-3 | . | 14 | . | TRBV2 | TGTGCCAGCAGTGATCGTGGACCGCGCCGGACGCAGTATTTT | CASSDRGPRRTQYF
TRBJ2-7 | . | 15 | few | TRBV27 | TGTGCCAGCAGTACGCTACAGGGAGTCGTGGGGGAGCAGTACTTC | CASSTLQGVVGEQYF
TRBJ2-5 | . | 14 | . | TRBV27 | TGTGCCAGCACCCCTCATGCAGGCCAAGAGACCCAGTACTTC | CASTPHAGQETQYF
TRBJ2-5 | . | 15 | few | TRBV15 | TGTGCCACCAGCGCAGAATCAGGGTGGGCAGAGACCCAGTACTTC | CATSAESGWAETQYF
TRBJ2-1 | . | 14 | . | TRBV4-1 | TGCGCCAGCAGCCAAGAAAGAAGGGTAGATGAGCAGTTCTTC | CASSQERRVDEQFF
TRBJ2-2 | TRBD2 | 19 | . | TRBV12-3/TRBV12-4 | TGTGCCAGCAGACCAACCCGGGGTAGCGGGGGGGCCGTCACCGGGGAGCTGTTTTTT | CASRPTRGSGGAVTGELFF
TRBJ2-2 | . | 14 | few | TRBV7-8 | TGTGCCAGCATCAGGGAAGGGGACACCGGGGAGCTGTTTTTT | CASIREGDTGELFF
TRBJ2-5 | . | 13 | . | TRBV20-1 | TGCAGTGCGGACCGGGGATCCCAGGAGACCCAGTACTTC | CSADRGSQETQYF
TRBJ1-2 | TRBD1 | 13 | . | TRBV6-5 | TGTGCCAGCGCCGGGACAGCAGTCTATGGCTACACCTTC | CASAGTAVYGYTF
TRBJ1-5 | . | 14 | few | TRBV7-9 | TGTGCCAGCATTCCACCAATGGGCAATCAGCCCCAGCATTTT | CASIPPMGNQPQHF
TRBJ2-5 | . | 12 | few | TRBV5-1 | TGCGCCAGCAGCTTGGCTGAGGAGACCCAGTACTTC | CASSLAEETQYF
TRBJ2-1 | TRBD1 | 14 | few | TRBV7-2 | TGTGCCAGCAGCTTTGGGACAGGGGGCAGTGAGCAGTTCTTC | CASSFGTGGSEQFF
TRBJ1-4 | . | 15 | . | TRBV7-9 | TGTGCCAGCAGCTTAGATCTCTGGCTTAATGAAAAACTGTTTTTT | CASSLDLWLNEKLFF